Shown below are 21 T cell receptor beta chains from a single sample sequenced in a study of blood T cells in healthy people across ages. A sample-barcoded 5' primer and a J-beta primer mix were used in a second PCR of roughly 7 to 11 cycles. TCRdb itself ran the 5' RACE reads through MiXCR, one entry per CDR3 protein. This table holds more than 1.4 million distinct CDR3 sequences, approximately 38% found once. Sequencing was carried out using blood. Receptors were obtained from a woman aged 18-29 years in good health.

J is TRBJ1-5 and V is TRBV20-1, with a weak D call TRBD1 (6 bases). Germline V CDR1 and CDR2: DFQATT, SNEGSKA (reference sequence). V lost 6 bases and J 0 bases, leaving 21 bases between the germline ends. The CDR3 consists of 17 residues. The CDR3 here is CSAADRYSLYSNQPQHF. CDR3 bases: TGCAGTGCAGCCGACAGGTATTCCCTATATAGCAATCAGCCCCAGCATTTT.

This clonotype was counted between two and nine times. The CDR3 nucleotides are TGTGCCAGCAGTTTGAGGTCGGGGGAAGGAACGCAGTATTTT. It encodes CASSLRSGEGTQYF. The chain uses TRBV12-3 or TRBV12-4 and TRBJ2-3; D is perhaps TRBD2 (6 bases). The CDR3 loop spans 14 amino acids. Trimming took off 3 bases at V and 9 bases at J, with 16 bases between the two ends.

This clonotype was detected only a few times. V is TRBV5-1 and J is TRBJ2-1, with TRBD1 as a possible D gene (5 bases). The CDR3 totals 15 residues. Germline V gene data show CDR1 as SGHRS and CDR2 as YFSETQ. V was pared by 0 bases and J by 5 bases, with 12 bases between. The CDR3 region is CASSLVPLGDNEQFF. The CDR3 nucleotides are TGCGCCAGCAGCTTGGTCCCCCTAGGGGACAATGAGCAGTTCTTC. The variable domain in full, completed from reference TRBV5-1 and TRBJ2-1, reads KAGVTQTPRYLIKTRGQQVTLSCSPISGHRSVSWYQQTPGQGLQFLFEYFSETQRNKGNFPGRFSGRQFSNSRSEMNVSTLELGDSALYLCASSLVPLGDNEQFFGPGTRLTVL.

This clonotype was counted between two and nine times. This chain connects TRBV2 to TRBJ2-1, with D perhaps matching TRBD2 (6 bases). The CDR3 runs 15 residues. V shed 6 bases and J shed 3 bases, with 15 bases lying between them. The germline CDR1 and CDR2 sequences are SNHLY and FYNNEI. CDR3 DNA: TGTGCCAGCAGGGCCGACTGGGAGGACTACAATGAGCAGTTCTTC. It is translated as CASRADWEDYNEQFF.

This chain joins TRBV5-1 and TRBJ2-5; 9 positions match TRBD2. The CDR3 is made up of 20 amino acids. The germline V gene encodes CDR1 SGHRS and CDR2 YFSETQ. Trimming cost V 4 bases and J 2 bases; bases outside gene matches: 21. For the CDR3, the DNA is TGCGCCAGCAGCGCTACGGGGCTAGCGGGGCGACGGGGGGGACAAGAGACCCAGTACTTC. Its translation is CASSATGLAGRRGGQETQYF.

This chain links TRBV28 with TRBJ1-5; possibly TRBD1 for D (5 bases). The CDR3 runs 18 residues. V dropped 1 base and J dropped 5 bases, with 21 bases sitting between them. From germline, CDR1 is MDHEN and CDR2 SYDVKM. The chain's CDR3 is CASSLFGALQGLDQPQHF. In DNA, the CDR3 is TGTGCCAGCAGTTTATTCGGGGCTCTCCAAGGGCTGGATCAGCCCCAGCATTTT.

This clonotype was seen only a few times. The gene calls are TRBV27 and TRBJ2-7, with D possibly being TRBD1 (5 bases). Trimming cost V 6 bases and J 10 bases, with 16 bases left between them. This CDR3 contains 12 residues. Looked up from germline, CDR1 is MNHEY and CDR2 is SMNVEV (reference sequence). The DNA for the CDR3 is TGTGCCAGCAGCGTTGGGGCCGCGAAACAGTACTTC. Translating gives CASSVGAAKQYF.

The chain joins TRBV18 to TRBJ2-1, with D tentatively TRBD1 (6 bases). V shed 1 base and J shed 0 bases, with 13 bases lying between them. The CDR3 contains 17 residues. Looked up from germline, CDR1 is KGHSH and CDR2 is LQKENI. The chain's CDR3 is CASSPRMQGSSYNEQFF. The CDR3 nucleotides read TGTGCCAGCTCACCACGCATGCAGGGGAGCTCCTACAATGAGCAGTTCTTC.

This clonotype has just a few counts. The chain joins TRBV20-1 to TRBJ2-7; 7 nucleotides line up with TRBD1. This CDR3 spans 14 amino acids. Germline-derived CDR1 and CDR2 are DFQATT and SNEGSKA (reference sequence). The junction had 6 bases not matched to a gene; V was cut back by 4 bases and J by 0 bases. The CDR3 spells CSATRTGTSYEQYF. CDR3 sequence (DNA): TGCAGTGCTACCAGGACAGGTACCTCCTACGAGCAGTACTTC.

The V call is TRBV18, the J call TRBJ2-7; no firm D call. Trimming took 0 bases from V and 1 from J, leaving 7 bases between them. The CDR3 spans 14 residues. Germline V gene data show CDR1 as KGHSH and CDR2 as LQKENI. The CDR3 loop is CASSPPFGSYEQYF. CDR3 sequence (DNA): TGTGCCAGCTCACCACCCTTCGGGTCCTACGAGCAGTACTTC.

V gene TRBV30 combines with J gene TRBJ1-4; 8 nucleotides agree with TRBD1. Germline CDR1 reads GTSNPN; CDR2 reads SVGIG (reference sequence). The CDR3 has 14 residues. V trimming: 5 bases; J trimming: 7 bases; junction bases outside the gene matches: 9. CDR3 DNA sequence: TGTGCCTGGGGACAGGGCGGAGATGGTGAAAAACTGTTTTTT. Translated, it gives CAWGQGGDGEKLFF.

The rearrangement uses TRBV6-2 or TRBV6-3 and TRBJ2-4; D is unclear. The J call may not be correct, given that the DNA end is closer to TRBJ2-7. The CDR3 is 13 amino acids. Germline V gene sequence: CDR1 MNHEY, CDR2 SVGEGT. CDR3 DNA: TGTGCCAGCAGTTACCCGACTCTCTACGAGCAGTACTTC. This translates into CASSYPTLYEQYF.

Concerning this clonotype: With a much larger clone just one base away, this may be a read error. The rearrangement links TRBV10-3 to TRBJ2-5; D is unresolved. The CDR3 runs 15 residues. Germline CDR1 is ENHRY and CDR2 is SYGVKD. The CDR3 DNA sequence: TGTGCCATCAGGGCTGGGCAGGCAGATCAAGGGACCCAGTACTTC. Amino acids: CAIRAGQADQGTQYF.

The chain uses TRBV20-1 and TRBJ2-5; D is tentatively TRBD1 or TRBD2 (5 bases each). The CDR3 totals 15 residues. CDR1 is DFQATT and CDR2 is SNEGSKA in the germline V gene (reference sequence). Trimming pared 5 bases from V and 0 bases from J, leaving 16 bases between. CDR3 coding DNA: TGCAGTGCTCCAGGGACGGACTTAAACCAAGAGACCCAGTACTTC. Its protein is CSAPGTDLNQETQYF.

A note on this clonotype: The junction departs from the called germline gene at one end, perhaps through a read error. The V call is TRBV5-1, the J call TRBJ1-1; D is perhaps TRBD1 (5 bases). The V gene's germline CDR1 is SGHRS and CDR2 YFSETQ. The CDR3 sequence is 15 residues long. CDR3 protein: CASSLTGTVNTEAFF. Here the CDR3 DNA reads TGTGCCAGCAGTCTCACCGGGACGGTGAACACTGAAGCTTTCTTT.

V and J are TRBV5-1 and TRBJ2-4; possible D gene TRBD2, 5 bases. Trimming took off 4 bases at V and 15 bases at J, with 20 bases between the two ends. Germline V lookup: CDR1 SGHRS, CDR2 YFSETQ. This CDR3 is 13 amino acids long. The chain's CDR3 is CASSHTSVHERYF. CDR3 sequence (DNA): TGCGCCAGCAGCCACACTAGTGTCCACGAGCGGTACTTC. The variable domain in full, with the rest retrieved from reference TRBV5-1 and TRBJ2-4, is KAGVTQTPRYLIKTRGQQVTLSCSPISGHRSVSWYQQTPGQGLQFLFEYFSETQRNKGNFPGRFSGRQFSNSRSEMNVSTLELGDSALYLCASSHTSVHERYFGAGTRLSVL.

This clonotype came up once. The chain recombines TRBV19 with TRBJ2-4; 7 bases align to TRBD2. The closer fit of TRBJ2-7 to the DNA end suggests the J call may be wrong. Germline V gives CDR1 LNHDA, CDR2 SQIVND (reference sequence). The CDR3 totals 15 residues. The CDR3 nucleotides are TGTGCCAGTAGTATACAAGCGGGATTAAGCTACGAGCAGTACTTC. Translated, it gives CASSIQAGLSYEQYF.

V usage is TRBV7-9 and J usage is TRBJ2-1; a possible D gene is TRBD1 (6 bases). CDR1 and CDR2 (germline): SEHNR, FQNEAQ (reference sequence). V lost 5 bases, J lost 0 bases, and 17 bases lay in between. The CDR3 extends over 17 amino acids. CDR3 in amino acids: CASSRGGGDSSYNEQFF. In DNA form, the CDR3 reads TGTGCCAGCAGCCGAGGGGGTGGGGATTCCTCCTACAATGAGCAGTTCTTC. Full variable domain (rest looked up from reference TRBV7-9 and TRBJ2-1): DTGVSQNPRHKITKRGQNVTFRCDPISEHNRLYWYRQTLGQGPEFLTYFQNEAQLEKSRLLSDRFSAERPKGSFSTLEIQRTEQGDSAMYLCASSRGGGDSSYNEQFFGPGTRLTVL.

The chain uses TRBV28 and TRBJ2-1; D perhaps matches TRBD2 (6 bases). This CDR3 region has 14 residues. The germline V gene encodes CDR1 MDHEN and CDR2 SYDVKM. The germline V and J ends were trimmed by 1 base and 10 bases, with 14 bases remaining between them. CDR3: CASSLSSMEGEQFF. CDR3 in DNA: TGTGCCAGCAGTTTATCCTCCATGGAGGGCGAGCAGTTCTTC. The full variable domain, its missing parts supplied by reference TRBV28 and TRBJ2-1, is DVKVTQSSRYLVKRTGEKVFLECVQDMDHENMFWYRQDPGLGLRLIYFSYDVKMKEKGDIPEGYSVSREKKERFSLILESASTNQTSMYLCASSLSSMEGEQFFGPGTRLTVL.

This sequence joins TRBV20-1 and TRBJ1-5; D is possibly TRBD1 (5 bases). V gave up 0 bases and J gave up 0 bases, with 12 bases separating them. The CDR3 loop spans 16 amino acids. Per the germline V gene, CDR1 is DFQATT and CDR2 is SNEGSKA (reference sequence). CDR3 amino acids: CSARDGEGDSNQPQHF. The DNA of the CDR3 is TGCAGTGCTAGAGACGGGGAAGGGGATAGCAATCAGCCCCAGCATTTT.

In its sample, this clonotype was seen a few times. The chain couples TRBV20-1 to TRBJ2-1, with 7 nucleotides matching TRBD2. CDR1 is DFQATT and CDR2 is SNEGSKA in the germline V gene (reference sequence). CDR3 length equals 14 residues. Trimming cost V 2 bases and J 1 base; bases outside gene matches: 2. The CDR3 bases are TGCAGTGCTAGAAGACTAGCTTCCTACAATGAGCAGTTCTTC. It yields the protein CSARRLASYNEQFF.